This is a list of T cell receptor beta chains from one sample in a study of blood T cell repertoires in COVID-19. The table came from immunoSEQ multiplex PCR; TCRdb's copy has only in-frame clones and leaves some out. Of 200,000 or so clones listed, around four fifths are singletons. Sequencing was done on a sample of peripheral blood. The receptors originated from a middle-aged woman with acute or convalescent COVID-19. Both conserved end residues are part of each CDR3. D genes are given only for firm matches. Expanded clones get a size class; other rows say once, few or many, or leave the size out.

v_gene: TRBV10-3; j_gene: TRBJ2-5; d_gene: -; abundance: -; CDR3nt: TGTGCCATCAGTAATCAACAAGAGACCCAGTACTTC; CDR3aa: CAISNQQETQYF
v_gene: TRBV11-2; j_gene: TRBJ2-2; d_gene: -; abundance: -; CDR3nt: TGTGCCAGCAGCGTACCCCGACTTGGACAGACGAACACCGGGGAGCTGTTTTTT; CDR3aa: CASSVPRLGQTNTGELFF
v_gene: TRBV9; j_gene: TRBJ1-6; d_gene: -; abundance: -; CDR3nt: TGTGCCAGCAGCGCGGGGACAACTTATAATTCACCCCTCCACTTT; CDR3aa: CASSAGTTYNSPLHF
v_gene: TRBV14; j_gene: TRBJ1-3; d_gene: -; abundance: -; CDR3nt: TGTGCCAGCAGCCAAGTGGGGCCAGCCTCTGGAAACACCATATATTTT; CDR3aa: CASSQVGPASGNTIYF
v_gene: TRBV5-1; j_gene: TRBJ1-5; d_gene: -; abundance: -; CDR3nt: TGCGCCAGCAGCTCGGAGGACAGTAGCAATCAGCCCCAGCATTTT; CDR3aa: CASSSEDSSNQPQHF
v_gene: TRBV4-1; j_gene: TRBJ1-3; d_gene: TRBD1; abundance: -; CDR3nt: TGCGCCAGCAGCCAGGACAGGGGAGGAAACACCATATATTTT; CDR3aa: CASSQDRGGNTIYF
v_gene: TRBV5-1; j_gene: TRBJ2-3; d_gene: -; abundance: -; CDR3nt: TGCGCCAGCAGAGGACAGAGCACAGATACGCAGTATTTT; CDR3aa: CASRGQSTDTQYF
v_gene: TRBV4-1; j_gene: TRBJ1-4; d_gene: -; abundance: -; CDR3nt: TGCGCCAGCAGCCAAGCAAAGGTCCCGGGGGGGCGCACAGAAAAACTGTTTTTT; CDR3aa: CASSQAKVPGGRTEKLFF
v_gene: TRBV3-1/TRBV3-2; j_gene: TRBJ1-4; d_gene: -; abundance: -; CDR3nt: TGTGCCAGCAGCGCCAGGGGAGAGGAAAAACTGTTTTTT; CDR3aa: CASSARGEEKLFF
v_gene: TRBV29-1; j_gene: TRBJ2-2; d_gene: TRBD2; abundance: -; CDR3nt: TGCAGCGTTCTAACGGGACTAGCGGGGGGTGGGAGCACCGGGGAGCTGTTTTTT; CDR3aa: CSVLTGLAGGGSTGELFF
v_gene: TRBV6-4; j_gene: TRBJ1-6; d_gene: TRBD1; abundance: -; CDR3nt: TGTGCCAGCAGTGCGGGACAGGCCAATTCACCCCTCCACTTT; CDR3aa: CASSAGQANSPLHF
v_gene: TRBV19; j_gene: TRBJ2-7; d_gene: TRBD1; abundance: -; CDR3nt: TGTGCCAGTATGTCGATCGGGACAGGGGCCTCCTACGAGCAGTACTTC; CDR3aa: CASMSIGTGASYEQYF
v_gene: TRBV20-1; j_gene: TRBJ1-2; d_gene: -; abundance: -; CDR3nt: TGCAGTGCTAGTGAGGGGAGTAATTATGGCTACACCTTC; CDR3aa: CSASEGSNYGYTF
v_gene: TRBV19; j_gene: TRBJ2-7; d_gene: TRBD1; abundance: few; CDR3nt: TGTGCCACCCCCAGGGGGCCTTATCGGGAGCAGTACTTC; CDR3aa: CATPRGPYREQYF
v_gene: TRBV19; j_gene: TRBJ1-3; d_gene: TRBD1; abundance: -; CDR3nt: TGTGCCAGTGCAAGACAGGGAGGTAGCGTATCTGGAAACACCATATATTTT; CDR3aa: CASARQGGSVSGNTIYF
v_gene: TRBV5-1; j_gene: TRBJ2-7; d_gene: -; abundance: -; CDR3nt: TGCGCCAGCAGCTTGAACCCTACTCCCTACGAGCAGTACTTC; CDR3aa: CASSLNPTPYEQYF
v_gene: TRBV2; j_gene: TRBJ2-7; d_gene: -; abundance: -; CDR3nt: TGTGCCAGCAGTTGGGCTTTCTACGAGCAGTACTTC; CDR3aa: CASSWAFYEQYF
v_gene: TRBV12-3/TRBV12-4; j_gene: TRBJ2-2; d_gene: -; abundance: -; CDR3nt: TGTGCCAGCTCTAAGTTCACCGGGGAGCTGTTTTTT; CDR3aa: CASSKFTGELFF
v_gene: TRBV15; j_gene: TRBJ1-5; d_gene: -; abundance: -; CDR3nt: TGTGCCACCAGCAGCGCTTCTACCGGGACAAGTGTCGGCAATCAGCCCCAGCATTTT; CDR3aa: CATSSASTGTSVGNQPQHF
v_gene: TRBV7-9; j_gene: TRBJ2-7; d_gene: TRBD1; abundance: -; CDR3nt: TGTGCCAGCAGCCCTAGACAGGGGGCCTACGGGCAGTACTTC; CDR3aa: CASSPRQGAYGQYF
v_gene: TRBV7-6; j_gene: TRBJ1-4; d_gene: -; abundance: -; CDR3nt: TGTGCCAGCAGCCTGGAGGCGGATAATGAAAAACTGTTTTTT; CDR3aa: CASSLEADNEKLFF
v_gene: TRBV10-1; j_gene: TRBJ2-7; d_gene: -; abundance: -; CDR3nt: TGCGCCAGCAGTGCGCGGGGACTGGGGCACTACGAGCAGTACTTC; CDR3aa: CASSARGLGHYEQYF
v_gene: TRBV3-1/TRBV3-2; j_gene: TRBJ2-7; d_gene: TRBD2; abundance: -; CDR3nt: TGTGCCAGCAGCCAAGGACTAGCGGGAGGCGAGCAGTACTTC; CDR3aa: CASSQGLAGGEQYF
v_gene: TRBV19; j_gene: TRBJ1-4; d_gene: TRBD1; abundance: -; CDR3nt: TGTGCCAGTAAGGACCCCACAGGGGGCGGGAATGAAAAACTGTTTTTT; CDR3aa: CASKDPTGGGNEKLFF
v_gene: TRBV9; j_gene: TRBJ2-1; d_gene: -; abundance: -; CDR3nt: TGTGCCAGCAGCGTAGTGGGGAGCTCCTACAATGAGCAGTTCTTC; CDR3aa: CASSVVGSSYNEQFF
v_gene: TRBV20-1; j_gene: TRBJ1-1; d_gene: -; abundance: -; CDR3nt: TGCAGTGCTAGTCGTGAGGAGGGTACTGAAGCTTTCTTT; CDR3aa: CSASREEGTEAFF
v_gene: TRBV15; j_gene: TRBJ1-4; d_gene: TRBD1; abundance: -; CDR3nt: TGTGCCACCAGCAGAACAGCAGGGGGCCAAGAAAAACTGTTTTTT; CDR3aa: CATSRTAGGQEKLFF
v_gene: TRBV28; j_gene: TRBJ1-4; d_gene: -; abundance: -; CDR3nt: TGTGCCTGCTCGCTGGGGGGAGCAACTAATGAAAAACTGTTTTTT; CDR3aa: CACSLGGATNEKLFF
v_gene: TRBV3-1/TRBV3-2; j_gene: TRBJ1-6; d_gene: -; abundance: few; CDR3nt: TGTGCCAGCAGCCGCGACCAGGGTACCCTCCACTTT; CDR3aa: CASSRDQGTLHF
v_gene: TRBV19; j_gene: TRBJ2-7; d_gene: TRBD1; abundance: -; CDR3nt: TGTGCCAGTAGTATCCAGGGGGCGCAGGACGAGCAGTACTTC; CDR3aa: CASSIQGAQDEQYF
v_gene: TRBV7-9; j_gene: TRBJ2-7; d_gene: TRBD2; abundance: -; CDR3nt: TGTGCCAGCAGCCCCCGACTAGCGCCAGACTACGAGCAGTACTTC; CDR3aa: CASSPRLAPDYEQYF
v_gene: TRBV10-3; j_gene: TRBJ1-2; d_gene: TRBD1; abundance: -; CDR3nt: TGTGCCATCAGTACTAGACAGGGAGTAGGAGGCTACACCTTC; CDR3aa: CAISTRQGVGGYTF
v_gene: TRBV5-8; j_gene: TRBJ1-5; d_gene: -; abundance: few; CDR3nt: TGTGCCAGCAGCTTGGGGGGCCTGGGCAATCAGCCCCAGCATTTT; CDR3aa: CASSLGGLGNQPQHF
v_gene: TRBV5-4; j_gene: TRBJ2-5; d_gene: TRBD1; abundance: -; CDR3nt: TGTGCCAGCAGCCCTCAGGGGGCATCGGAGACCCAGTACTTC; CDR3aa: CASSPQGASETQYF
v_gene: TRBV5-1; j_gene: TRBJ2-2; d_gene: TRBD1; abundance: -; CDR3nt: TGCGCCAGCAGGTGGACAGGGTCGGGCACCGGGGAGCTGTTTTTT; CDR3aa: CASRWTGSGTGELFF
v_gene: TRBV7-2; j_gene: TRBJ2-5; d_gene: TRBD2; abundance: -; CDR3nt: TGTGCCAGCAGCTCCTGGACTAGCGGGGACGAAGAGACCCAGTACTTC; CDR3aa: CASSSWTSGDEETQYF